The rows below give T cell receptor beta chains drawn from one sample of a study of tumor and adjacent non-tumor tissue in lung cancer. TCRdb used MiXCR to reprocess the multiplex PCR reads, holding one entry per CDR3 protein. The sample includes tens of thousands of distinct CDR3 sequences, approximately 60% of them seen just once. The sequencing sample was made of distant non-tumor lung tissue. The receptors were gathered from a woman in her 40s with non-small cell lung cancer. Both conserved end residues are part of each CDR3. D genes are given only for firm matches. Where a row states a size, it is once, few, many or the class of an expanded clone; other rows omit it.

DNA,CDR3,J,size,D,V
TGTGCCAGCAAACCCGGGACAGACTCCTACGGGCAGCACTTC,CASKPGTDSYGQHF,TRBJ2-7,.,TRBD1,TRBV5-5
TGCAGTGCTAGAGATTCCCTACAGGGTTCTAGCAATCAGCCCCAGCATTTT,CSARDSLQGSSNQPQHF,TRBJ1-5,.,.,TRBV20-1
TGTGCCAGCAGCCAAGAACCTAGCGAGAGCAAATACGATGAGCAGTTCTTC,CASSQEPSESKYDEQFF,TRBJ2-1,.,.,TRBV4-2
TGCGCCAGCACCCAAGAGGGCCGGGCCCAGTACTTC,CASTQEGRAQYF,TRBJ2-5,many,.,TRBV5-1
TGTACCAGCAGCCAACGGGCTAGCCGAGCAGATATGCAGTATTTC,CTSSQRASRADMQYF,TRBJ2-3,.,.,TRBV11-2
TGTGCCAGCAGCTGGACTAGTTGTAACAATGAGCAGTTCTTC,CASSWTSCNNEQFF,TRBJ2-1,.,TRBD2,TRBV11-2
TGCAGCGTTCCTACCGGGGGTGCCTACGAGGAGTACTTC,CSVPTGGAYEEYF,TRBJ2-7,.,.,TRBV29-1
TGTGTCAGCAGGCGGACAGGGGACTCTGGGAACACCATATATTTT,CVSRRTGDSGNTIYF,TRBJ1-3,.,TRBD1,TRBV11-2
TGCGCCAGCAGCCAAGTGCGGGGTGATCATGTCTACACCTTC,CASSQVRGDHVYTF,TRBJ1-2,once,.,TRBV4-1
TGTGCCAGCAGCTTAGACAACGAGACAGGAACCGAAAACCTCTTTTTT,CASSLDNETGTENLFF,TRBJ1-4,.,.,TRBV11-1
TGCGCCAGCAGCTTAGGGGGACGGGATACCAATCAGCCCCAGCATTTT,CASSLGGRDTNQPQHF,TRBJ1-5,.,.,TRBV13
TGTGTCAACAGCTTCCGACAAAGAACCGGGAAGCTGTTTTTT,CVNSFRQRTGKLFF,TRBJ2-2,.,.,TRBV11-3
TGCGCCAGCAGTTTTCAGGGACTTGATGCTTTCTTT,CASSFQGLDAFF,TRBJ1-1,.,.,TRBV12-3/TRBV12-4
TGTGCCAGCAGCTTAGGGGCCAGGGGGGACTACGAGCAGTACTTC,CASSLGARGDYEQYF,TRBJ2-7,medium-sized,.,TRBV11-3
TGTGCCAGCAGCAAAAAAAGGGACAGGGGAAAGGGTCCCCCGCTCTATGGCTACACCTTC,CASSKKRDRGKGPPLYGYTF,TRBJ1-2,few,.,TRBV21-1
TGTGCCATCCCGCGGGGCGAGGGGAACACCGGGGAGCTGTTTTTT,CAIPRGEGNTGELFF,TRBJ2-2,many,.,TRBV7-9
TGTGCCACCAGTGCTAACAGGGCCGCTGAGCAGTTCTTC,CATSANRAAEQFF,TRBJ2-1,.,.,TRBV24-1
TGTGCCAGCAGCACCGGACTAGCGGGAGGCGCCGGGGAGCTGTTTTTT,CASSTGLAGGAGELFF,TRBJ2-2,medium-sized,TRBD2,TRBV11-3
TGCGCCAGCAGTCCCCCTCCGGGGGGGCCAGAGACCCAGTACTTC,CASSPPPGGPETQYF,TRBJ2-5,.,TRBD2,TRBV23-1
TGTGCCAGCAGCCAGTGGACAGCTAACTATGGCTACACCTTC,CASSQWTANYGYTF,TRBJ1-2,many,.,TRBV5-8
TGTGCCAGCAGCTTACAGGGTTACTACGAGCAGTACTTC,CASSLQGYYEQYF,TRBJ2-7,many,.,TRBV5-5
TGTGCCAGTAGACCGAGAGGACAGGGTCGCTACGATCAGTACTTC,CASRPRGQGRYDQYF,TRBJ2-7,once,TRBD1,TRBV12-3/TRBV12-4
TGTGCCAGCGGTCCACCTTTACAAGGTTCCTACAATGAGCAGTTCTTC,CASGPPLQGSYNEQFF,TRBJ2-1,.,.,TRBV12-3/TRBV12-4
TGTGCTAGCAGCCTACGCCTAGACCAAGAGACCCAGCACTTC,CASSLRLDQETQHF,TRBJ2-5,.,.,TRBV11-2
TGTGGCAGCAGCTGGGGATCTGGAAACACCATATATTTT,CGSSWGSGNTIYF,TRBJ1-3,.,.,TRBV11-2
TGTGCCAGCAGCTTATCGGCAGGAGGGGCTGGAAACACCATATATTTT,CASSLSAGGAGNTIYF,TRBJ1-3,few,.,TRBV11-2
TGTGCCAGCAGCTTCTTACGCGGGAGCAATCAGCCCCAGCATTTT,CASSFLRGSNQPQHF,TRBJ1-5,many,.,TRBV5-5
TGTGCCAGCAGCCACCAGGGACCGCAAGAGACCCAGTACTTC,CASSHQGPQETQYF,TRBJ2-5,.,.,TRBV4-2
TGCAGCGCATACGAGGGGAACACTGAAACTTTCTTT,CSAYEGNTETFF,TRBJ1-1,.,.,TRBV29-1
TGTGCCAGCAACTTAGCAACAGGGCAACAAGCCTTCTTT,CASNLATGQQAFF,TRBJ1-1,.,.,TRBV11-3
TGTGCCAGCACTACCTCGAGGGAGGCCAAAAACATTCAGGACTTC,CASTTSREAKNIQDF,TRBJ2-4,.,.,TRBV6-5
TGCAGTGCTAGCCGGGACAGGGGGGGTGAGCAGTACTTC,CSASRDRGGEQYF,TRBJ2-7,many,TRBD1,TRBV20-1
TGTGCCTGGAGCGGATCTAAGGGCTACACCTTC,CAWSGSKGYTF,TRBJ1-2,few,.,TRBV30
TGCGCCAGCAGTGACAGGACTTCGCATAATTCACCCCTCCACTTT,CASSDRTSHNSPLHF,TRBJ1-6,few,.,TRBV10-2
TGCAGCGTTGCCGGAGTGGTGAGGGAGACCCAGTGCTTC,CSVAGVVRETQCF,TRBJ2-5,.,.,TRBV29-1
TGCAGCGTTGCTGGACTAGCGATCTCCAATGAGCAGTTCTTC,CSVAGLAISNEQFF,TRBJ2-1,.,TRBD2,TRBV29-1
TGTGCCAGCAACTTAAACTATCCCCAGGGGACAGGGATCTTCGAGCAGTACTTC,CASNLNYPQGTGIFEQYF,TRBJ2-7,.,TRBD1,TRBV11-2
TGCAGCGTTGAAAGGGCCGCGGAGACCCACTACTTC,CSVERAAETHYF,TRBJ2-5,.,.,TRBV29-1
TGTGCCAGCAGTAGGACACCATCGGTAATTCAGTACTTC,CASSRTPSVIQYF,TRBJ2-4,few,.,TRBV2
TGCGCCAGCAGCCAAGGACCCTCAGGCAGCGAGACCTTATACAATGAGCAGTTCTTC,CASSQGPSGSETLYNEQFF,TRBJ2-1,.,.,TRBV4-1
TGTGCCACCAGTGATCCCCTCCAGCAGATTTCGAGCACAGATACGCAGTATTTT,CATSDPLQQISSTDTQYF,TRBJ2-3,.,.,TRBV24-1
TGTGTCAGCAGCGCAGGGCGGGCTCTAGGACCCTACGAGCAGTACTTC,CVSSAGRALGPYEQYF,TRBJ2-7,.,.,TRBV9
TGTGTCAGCAGTCTGGTCGCTGACAGGGCCTACGAGCAGTACTTC,CVSSLVADRAYEQYF,TRBJ2-7,.,TRBD1,TRBV28
TGTGCCAGCAGTTCATCGACCGGGAACACTGAAGCTTTCTTT,CASSSSTGNTEAFF,TRBJ1-1,many,.,TRBV12-3/TRBV12-4
TGTGCCAGCAGGCAGACTGTCGGGGCGCAATATTTT,CASRQTVGAQYF,TRBJ2-3,.,.,TRBV6-5